The 24 T cell receptor beta chains in this list originate from one sample, sequenced in a study of blood T cell repertoires in COVID-19. Sequencing used immunoSEQ multiplex PCR; TCRdb keeps in-frame clones, though not all of them. The table records hundreds of thousands of clones, around 86% of them present only once. The sequenced sample was peripheral blood. All receptors derive from a woman in her 30s who had recovered from COVID-19.

This clone was seen more than once but under ten times. The chain joins TRBV27 to TRBJ2-2; TRBD1 matches 9 bases. The CDR3 extends over 15 amino acids. V dropped 6 bases and J dropped 5; count of bases not matched to a gene: 7. Germline-derived CDR1 and CDR2 are MNHEY and SMNVEV (reference sequence). CDR3 sequence (DNA): TGTGCCAGCAGACGGGACAGGGTGGAGACCGGGGAGCTGTTTTTT. This sequence encodes CASRRDRVETGELFF.

This clone was seen once. This rearrangement joins TRBV6-5 to TRBJ2-7; a possible D gene is TRBD2 (7 bases). The CDR3 length is 15 residues. V dropped 5 bases and J dropped 3 bases, with 17 bases sitting between them. Germline V gene lookup returns CDR1 MNHEY and CDR2 SVGAGI. The CDR3 reads CASSSGTPEGYEQYF. CDR3 nucleotides: TGTGCCAGCAGTAGCGGGACACCTGAGGGCTACGAGCAGTACTTC.

This chain connects TRBV5-1 to TRBJ1-1, with D perhaps TRBD1 (5 bases). The germline V and J ends were trimmed by 6 bases and 4 bases, with 16 bases remaining between them. This CDR3 has 14 amino acids. Germline CDR1 is SGHRS and CDR2 is YFSETQ. CDR3 DNA: TGCGCCAGCAACTCGGGGACTGAGGGCACTGAAGCTTTCTTT. Translated: CASNSGTEGTEAFF.

This rearrangement joins TRBV6-1 to TRBJ2-7; 12 nucleotides agree with TRBD2. Germline CDR1 is MNHNS and CDR2 is SASEGT. V shed 2 bases, J shed 3 bases, and the junction held 8 bases outside the gene matches. This CDR3 has 17 residues. CDR3 loop: CASSELGPTSGGYEQYF. CDR3 DNA sequence: TGTGCCAGCAGTGAACTTGGACCGACTAGCGGGGGCTACGAGCAGTACTTC.

The chain recombines TRBV7-3 with TRBJ2-5, with a possible D match to TRBD1 (6 bases). V was shortened by 5 bases and J by 4 bases, with 17 bases between the two germline ends. The CDR3 consists of 15 residues. Germline V gene sequence: CDR1 SGHTA, CDR2 FQGTGA. CDR3 DNA: TGTGCCAGCAGCCTCCGTGGGGGCTGGGGAGAGACCCAGTACTTC. This codes for CASSLRGGWGETQYF.

This sequence joins TRBV5-1 and TRBJ2-3; TRBD1 might be the D (5 bases). V dropped 3 bases and J dropped 6 bases, with 14 bases sitting between them. The CDR3 runs 14 residues. Looked up from germline, CDR1 is SGHRS and CDR2 is YFSETQ. CDR3 in amino acids: CASSSPQGGDTQYF. The CDR3 bases are TGCGCCAGCAGCTCCCCGCAGGGTGGTGATACGCAGTATTTT.

The rearrangement joins TRBV6-2 or TRBV6-3 to TRBJ1-1; weak D call: TRBD1 (5 bases). Germline V gene sequence: CDR1 MNHEY, CDR2 SVGEGT. CDR3 size: 12 residues. The V and J ends lost 6 bases and 6 bases respectively, with 11 bases between them. The CDR3 coding sequence is TGTGCCAGCAGCGTGGGACTATCTGAAGCTTTCTTT. The encoded protein is CASSVGLSEAFF.

The chain joins TRBV6-5 to TRBJ1-6; 7 nucleotides align to TRBD1. The V gene's germline CDR1 is MNHEY and CDR2 SVGAGI. The CDR3 loop spans 15 amino acids. The V segment lost 0 bases and the J segment 15 bases; nucleotides outside the gene matches: 11. CDR3 nucleotides: TGTGCCAGCAGTTACTCCGCGACAGGGATTCATCACCTCCACTTT. Translation gives CASSYSATGIHHLHF.

The chain combines TRBV5-4 with TRBJ1-1, with TRBD1 identical over 7 bases. Germline V gene lookup returns CDR1 SGHNT and CDR2 YYREEE (reference sequence). The CDR3 contains 13 residues. V lost 1 base, J lost 5 bases, and 2 bases stayed unmatched. The CDR3: CASSLRGPTEAFF. DNA for the CDR3: TGTGCCAGCAGCTTGAGGGGGCCTACTGAAGCTTTCTTT.

The chain is built from TRBV5-4 and TRBJ1-4, with TRBD1 as a possible D gene (5 bases). The V and J ends lost 0 bases and 13 bases respectively, with 13 bases between them. The CDR3 has 13 amino acids. Germline assignment: CDR1 SGHNT and CDR2 YYREEE (reference sequence). CDR3 in amino acids: CASSLAGGSTLFF. The CDR3, as DNA: TGTGCCAGCAGCTTGGCCGGGGGAAGTACACTGTTTTTT.

This rearrangement joins TRBV25-1 to TRBJ1-1, with D maybe TRBD1 (6 bases). Trimming took off 5 bases at V and 4 bases at J, with 14 bases between the two ends. This CDR3 has 14 residues. Looked up from germline, CDR1 is MGHDK and CDR2 is SYGVNS. CDR3 in amino acids: CASSNSGQFTEAFF. Here the CDR3 DNA reads TGTGCCAGCAGTAATTCCGGACAGTTCACTGAAGCTTTCTTT.

On this clone: Distinct nucleotide sequences in the sample also encode this CDR3. CDR3 sequence reads: CAWTTGNYGYTF. CDR3 DNA sequence: TGTGCCTGGACGACAGGGAACTATGGCTACACCTTC. The chain uses TRBV30 and TRBJ1-2; 7 nucleotides align to TRBD1. Germline-derived CDR1 and CDR2 are GTSNPN and SVGIG (reference sequence). V was pared by 4 bases and J by 2 bases, with 1 base of the junction left unmatched. The CDR3 covers 12 residues.

This clone was recorded only once. This rearrangement joins TRBV4-1 to TRBJ1-1; D is perhaps TRBD1 (6 bases). This CDR3 comprises 18 residues. Germline V gene sequence: CDR1 MGHRA, CDR2 YSYEKL. The ends were cut back, 0 bases at V and 0 bases at J, with 17 bases in the middle. The CDR3 spells CASSQEKRSQGLNTEAFF. As DNA, the CDR3 is TGCGCCAGCAGCCAAGAAAAGCGTTCTCAGGGGCTGAACACTGAAGCTTTCTTT.

This clone was seen a few times. The chain combines TRBV6-5 with TRBJ2-7, with D maybe TRBD2 (6 bases). The CDR3 extends over 14 amino acids. V lost 6 bases and J 1 base, leaving 13 bases between the germline ends. Germline V gene sequence: CDR1 MNHEY, CDR2 SVGAGI. DNA for the CDR3: TGTGCCAGCAGCCTAGCGACTCGATCCTACGAGCAGTACTTC. Its translation is CASSLATRSYEQYF.

This clone was recorded once. The rearrangement joins TRBV5-1 to TRBJ2-5; 7 bases align to TRBD1. V dropped 3 bases and J dropped 5; count of bases not matched to a gene: 7. The CDR3 covers 14 residues. Germline-derived CDR1 and CDR2 are SGHRS and YFSETQ. Written as DNA, the CDR3 is TGCGCCAGCAGCTGGATGGGACAGACGGAGACCCAGTACTTC. This translates into CASSWMGQTETQYF.

V gene TRBV2 combines with J gene TRBJ1-1; 7 positions match TRBD1. The J segment lost 1 base and the V segment lost 6 bases, leaving 5 bases of the junction unmatched. CDR3 length equals 14 residues. Germline CDR1 SNHLY, CDR2 FYNNEI. The CDR3 coding sequence is TGTGCCAGCAGGCCGGGACAGAGGAACACTGAAGCTTTCTTT. It is translated as CASRPGQRNTEAFF. Supplemented by reference TRBV2 and TRBJ1-1, the full variable domain reads EPEVTQTPSHQVTQMGQEVILRCVPISNHLYFYWYRQILGQKVEFLVSFYNNEISEKSEIFDDQFSVERPDGSNFTLKIRSTKLEDSAMYFCASRPGQRNTEAFFGQGTRLTVV.

The CDR3 spells CASDYGKDSGNTIYF. DNA for the CDR3: TGTGCCAGCGACTATGGGAAAGACTCTGGAAACACCATATATTTT. This chain uses TRBV5-5 with TRBJ1-3; D is unresolved. Trimming took 7 bases from V and 0 from J, leaving 14 bases between them. This CDR3 comprises 15 residues. CDR1 SGHKS and CDR2 YYEKEE come from the germline V gene (reference sequence).

The chain carries TRBV5-5 and TRBJ2-5; 13 positions match TRBD2. This CDR3 region has 15 residues. CDR1 and CDR2 from the germline V gene are SGHKS and YYEKEE (reference sequence). Germline trimming cut 0 bases from V and 5 bases from J; bases unmatched to any gene: 1. CDR3 bases: TGTGCCAGCAGCTTGGTGACTAGCGGGGGGGAGACCCAGTACTTC. It encodes CASSLVTSGGETQYF.

V gene TRBV19 combines with J gene TRBJ2-5; tentative D call: TRBD2 (6 bases). CDR3 length: 14 residues. V lost 2 bases and J 4 bases, leaving 11 bases between the germline ends. CDR1 LNHDA and CDR2 SQIVND come from the germline V gene (reference sequence). In DNA, the CDR3 is TGTGCCAGTAGTATAAGCCTGGGGGGAGAGACCCAGTACTTC. Its translation: CASSISLGGETQYF. Full variable domain (missing parts from reference TRBV19 and TRBJ2-5): DGGITQSPKYLFRKEGQNVTLSCEQNLNHDAMYWYRQDPGQGLRLIYYSQIVNDFQKGDIAEGYSVSREKKESFPLTVTSAQKNPTAFYLCASSISLGGETQYFGPGTRLLVL.

The chain combines TRBV19 with TRBJ2-3, with 11 bases fitting TRBD1. CDR3 length: 14 residues. In germline, CDR1 is LNHDA, CDR2 SQIVND (reference sequence). J gave up 5 bases and V 9 bases, and 7 bases lay outside the gene matches. The CDR3 DNA follows: TGTGCCAGCCTGGACAGGGGGCTGGGAGATACGCAGTATTTT. Translation gives CASLDRGLGDTQYF.

This chain joins TRBV19 and TRBJ1-1; 10 bases are a match to TRBD1. Trimming cost V 2 bases and J 1 base; bases outside gene matches: 4. The germline gives CDR1 LNHDA, CDR2 SQIVND (reference sequence). The CDR3 covers 16 residues. Here the CDR3 reads CASSIRGQGRNTEAFF. The CDR3 coding sequence is TGTGCCAGTAGTATAAGGGGACAGGGGCGGAACACTGAAGCTTTCTTT.

The chain has TRBV19 and TRBJ1-1, with a possible D match to TRBD1 (6 bases). The CDR3 totals 14 residues. Germline V gene data show CDR1 as LNHDA and CDR2 as SQIVND (reference sequence). Trimming shortened V by 3 bases and J by 6 bases, and 14 bases separated the two germline ends. The CDR3, as DNA: TGTGCCAGTAGTATTCTGAGGGGGGGCGCTGAAGCTTTCTTT. It codes for CASSILRGGAEAFF.

The chain uses TRBV5-4 and TRBJ1-6; D remains ambiguous. Trimming removed 0 bases from V and 8 bases from J, with 12 bases in between. The CDR3 spans 15 residues. Germline V gene lookup returns CDR1 SGHNT and CDR2 YYREEE (reference sequence). CDR3 nucleotide sequence: TGTGCCAGCAGCTTGGATGCGGGAGTAGATTCACCCCTCCACTTT. It specifies CASSLDAGVDSPLHF.

This clone was seen a single time. The chain links TRBV11-3 to TRBJ2-7; maybe TRBD1 (5 bases). Germline loops: CDR1 SGHNT, CDR2 YENEEA. The CDR3 spans 14 residues. Between the trimmed V and J ends, which lost 3 bases and 1 base, there was a span of 10 bases. The CDR3 nucleotides are TGTGCCAGCAGCTTCGGCAGGGAATCCTACGAGCAGTACTTC. Residues: CASSFGRESYEQYF. The full variable domain, in which reference TRBV11-3 and TRBJ2-7 provide the parts outside the CDR3, is EAGVVQSPRYKIIEKKQPVAFWCNPISGHNTLYWYLQNLGQGPELLIRYENEEAVDDSQLPKDRFSAERLKGVDSTLKIQPAELGDSAVYLCASSFGRESYEQYFGPGTRLTVT.